This T cell receptor (beta chain) was recorded in a study of cytomegalovirus exposure and HLA in healthy donors. CDR1 and CDR2 from the germline V gene are KGHSH and LQKENI. Trimming left V 3 bases short and J 1 base short, with 9 bases between. The CDR3 runs 14 residues. The primer mix had 60 Vbeta and 13 Jbeta primers. Profiled with immunoSEQ multiplex PCR; TCRdb holds only in-frame clones, not every one. The clone table shows roughly 77,000 clones, with the ten largest holding under 4%. The chain combines TRBV18 with TRBJ2-5; tentatively, D is TRBD2 (6 bases). The receptor comes from a female donor in good health and CMV-seropositive. Specimen: PBMCs. Written as DNA, the CDR3 is TGTGCCAGCTCACCCTATAGCGGCCAAGAGACCCAGTACTTC. This gives the protein CASSPYSGQETQYF.